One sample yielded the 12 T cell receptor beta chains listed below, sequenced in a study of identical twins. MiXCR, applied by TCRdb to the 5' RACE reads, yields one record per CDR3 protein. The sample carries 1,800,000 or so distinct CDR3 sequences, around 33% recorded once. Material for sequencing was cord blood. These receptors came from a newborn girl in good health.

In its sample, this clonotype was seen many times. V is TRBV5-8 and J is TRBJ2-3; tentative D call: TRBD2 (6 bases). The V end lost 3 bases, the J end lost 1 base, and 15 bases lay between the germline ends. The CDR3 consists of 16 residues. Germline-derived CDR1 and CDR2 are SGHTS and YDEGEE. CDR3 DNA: TGTGCCAGCAGCTACGAAGCGGGCCTGCGCACAGATACGCAGTATTTT. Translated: CASSYEAGLRTDTQYF.

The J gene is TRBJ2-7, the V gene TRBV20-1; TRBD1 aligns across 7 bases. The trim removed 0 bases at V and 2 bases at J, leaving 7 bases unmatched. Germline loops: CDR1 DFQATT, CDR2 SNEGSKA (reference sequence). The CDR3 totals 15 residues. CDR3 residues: CSAREPGQRAYEQYF. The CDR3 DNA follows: TGCAGTGCTAGAGAGCCGGGACAGAGGGCCTACGAGCAGTACTTC.

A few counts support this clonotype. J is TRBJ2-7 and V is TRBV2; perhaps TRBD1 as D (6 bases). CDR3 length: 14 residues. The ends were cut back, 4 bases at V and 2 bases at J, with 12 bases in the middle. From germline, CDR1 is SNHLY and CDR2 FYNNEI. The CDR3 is CASSGTALTYEQYF. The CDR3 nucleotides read TGTGCCAGCAGTGGGACAGCACTTACCTACGAGCAGTACTTC.

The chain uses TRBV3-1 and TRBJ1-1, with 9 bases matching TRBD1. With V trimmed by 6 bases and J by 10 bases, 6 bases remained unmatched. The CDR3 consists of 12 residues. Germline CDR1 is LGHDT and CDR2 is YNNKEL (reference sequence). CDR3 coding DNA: TGTGCCAGCAGTACAGGGGGCGTTGGAGCTTTCTTT. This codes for CASSTGGVGAFF.

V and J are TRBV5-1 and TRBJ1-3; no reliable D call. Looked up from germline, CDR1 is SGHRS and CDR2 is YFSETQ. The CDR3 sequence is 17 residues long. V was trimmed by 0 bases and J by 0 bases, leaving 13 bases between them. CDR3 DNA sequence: TGCGCCAGCAGCTTGGGTCAGGTCAGCTCCTCTGGAAACACCATATATTTT. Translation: CASSLGQVSSSGNTIYF.

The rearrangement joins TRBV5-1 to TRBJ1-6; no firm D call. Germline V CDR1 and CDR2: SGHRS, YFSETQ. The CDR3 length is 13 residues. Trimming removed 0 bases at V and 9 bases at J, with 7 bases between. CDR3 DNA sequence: TGCGCCAGCAGCTTGGGAGAGGGTTCACCCCTCCACTTT. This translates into CASSLGEGSPLHF.

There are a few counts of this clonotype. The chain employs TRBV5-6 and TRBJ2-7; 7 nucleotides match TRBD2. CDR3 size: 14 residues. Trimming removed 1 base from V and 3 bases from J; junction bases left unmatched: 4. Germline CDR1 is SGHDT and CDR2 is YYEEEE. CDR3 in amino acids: CASSLTGLYYEQYF. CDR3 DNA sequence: TGTGCCAGCAGCTTGACGGGACTATACTACGAGCAGTACTTC.

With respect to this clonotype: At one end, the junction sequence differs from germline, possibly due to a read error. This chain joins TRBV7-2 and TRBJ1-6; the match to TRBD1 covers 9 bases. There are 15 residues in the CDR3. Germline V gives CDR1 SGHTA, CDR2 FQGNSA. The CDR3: CPSSLPGQGNSPLHF. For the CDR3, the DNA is TGTCCCAGCAGCTTACCGGGACAGGGTAATTCACCCCTCCACTTT.

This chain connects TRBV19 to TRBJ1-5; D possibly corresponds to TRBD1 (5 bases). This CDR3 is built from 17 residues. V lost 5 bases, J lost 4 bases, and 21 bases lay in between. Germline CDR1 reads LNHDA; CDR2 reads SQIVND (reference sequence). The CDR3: CASSPHERQPINQPQHF. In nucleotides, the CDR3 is TGTGCCAGTAGTCCCCATGAACGACAGCCCATTAATCAGCCCCAGCATTTT.

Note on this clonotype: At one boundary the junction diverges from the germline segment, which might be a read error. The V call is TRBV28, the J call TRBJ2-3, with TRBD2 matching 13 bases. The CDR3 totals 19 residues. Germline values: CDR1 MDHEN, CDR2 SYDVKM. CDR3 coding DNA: TGTGCCGGCAGCTGGGGCGGGACTAGCGGGGCCCTATCCACAGATACGCAGTATTTT. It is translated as CAGSWGGTSGALSTDTQYF.

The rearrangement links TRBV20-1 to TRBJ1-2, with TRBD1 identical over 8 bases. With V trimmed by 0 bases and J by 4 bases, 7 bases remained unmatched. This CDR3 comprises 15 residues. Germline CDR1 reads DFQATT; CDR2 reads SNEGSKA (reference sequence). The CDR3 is CSARDRTGISYGYTF. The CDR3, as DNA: TGCAGTGCTAGAGATCGGACAGGGATCAGCTATGGCTACACCTTC.

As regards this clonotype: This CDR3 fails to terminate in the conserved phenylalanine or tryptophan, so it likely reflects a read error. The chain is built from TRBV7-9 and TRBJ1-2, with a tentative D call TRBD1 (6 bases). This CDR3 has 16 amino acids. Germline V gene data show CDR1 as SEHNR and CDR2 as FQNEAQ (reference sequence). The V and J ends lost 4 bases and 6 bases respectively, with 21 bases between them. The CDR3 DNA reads TGTGCCAGCAGCTCCTCGCAAACAGGGCTGTTAGATGGCTACACCCTC. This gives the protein CASSSSQTGLLDGYTL.